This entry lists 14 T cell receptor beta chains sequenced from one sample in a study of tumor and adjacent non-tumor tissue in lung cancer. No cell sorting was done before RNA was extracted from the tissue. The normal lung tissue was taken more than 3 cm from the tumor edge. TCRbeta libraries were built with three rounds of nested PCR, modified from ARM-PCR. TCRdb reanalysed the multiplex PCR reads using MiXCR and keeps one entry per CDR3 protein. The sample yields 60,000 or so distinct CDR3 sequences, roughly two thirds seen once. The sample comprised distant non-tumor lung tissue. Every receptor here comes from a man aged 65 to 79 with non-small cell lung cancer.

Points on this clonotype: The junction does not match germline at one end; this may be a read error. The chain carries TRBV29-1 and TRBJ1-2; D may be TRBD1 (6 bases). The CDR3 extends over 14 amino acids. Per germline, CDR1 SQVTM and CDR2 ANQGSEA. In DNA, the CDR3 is TGCAGCGACAGGACACAGGTGGGGGCCTATGGTTACACCTTC. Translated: CSDRTQVGAYGYTF.

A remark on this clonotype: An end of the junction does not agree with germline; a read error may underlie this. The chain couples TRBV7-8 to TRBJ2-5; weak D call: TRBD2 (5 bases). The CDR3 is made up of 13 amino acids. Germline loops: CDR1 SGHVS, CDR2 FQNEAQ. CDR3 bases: TGTGCCAGCAGCTCAGTTTTTAGGGAGACTCAGTACTTC. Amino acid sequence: CASSSVFRETQYF. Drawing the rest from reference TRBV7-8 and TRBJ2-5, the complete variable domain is GAGVSQSPRYKVAKRGQDVALRCDPISGHVSLFWYQQALGQGPEFLTYFQNEAQLDKSGLPSDRFFAERPEGSVSTLKIQRTQQEDSAVYLCASSSVFRETQYFGPGTRLLVL.

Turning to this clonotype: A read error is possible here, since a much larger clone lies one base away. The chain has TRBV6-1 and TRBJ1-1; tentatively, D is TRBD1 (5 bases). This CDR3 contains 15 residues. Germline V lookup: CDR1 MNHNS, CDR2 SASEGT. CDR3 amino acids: CASSKAEGPNTEAFF. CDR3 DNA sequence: TGTGCCAGCAGTAAAGCGGAGGGACCGAACACTGAAGCTTTCTTT.

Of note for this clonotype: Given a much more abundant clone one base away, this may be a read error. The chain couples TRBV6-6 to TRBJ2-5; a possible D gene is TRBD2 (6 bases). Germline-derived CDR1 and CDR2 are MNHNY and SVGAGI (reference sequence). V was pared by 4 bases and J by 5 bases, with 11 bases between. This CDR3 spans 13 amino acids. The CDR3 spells CASSSKGGETQYF. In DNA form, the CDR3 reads TGTGCCAGCAGTTCAAAAGGAGGGGAGACCCAGTACTTC.

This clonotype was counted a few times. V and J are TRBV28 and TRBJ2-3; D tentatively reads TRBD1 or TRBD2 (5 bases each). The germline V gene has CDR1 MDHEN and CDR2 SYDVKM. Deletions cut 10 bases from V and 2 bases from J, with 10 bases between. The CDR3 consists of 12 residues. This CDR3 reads CATDGTTDTQYF. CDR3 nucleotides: TGTGCCACTGACGGGACCACAGATACGCAGTATTTT.

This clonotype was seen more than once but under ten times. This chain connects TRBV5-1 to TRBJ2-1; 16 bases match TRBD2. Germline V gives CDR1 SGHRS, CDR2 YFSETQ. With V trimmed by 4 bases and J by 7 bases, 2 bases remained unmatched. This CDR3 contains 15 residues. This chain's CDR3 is CASSAGLAGGNEQFF. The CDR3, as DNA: TGCGCCAGCAGCGCGGGACTAGCGGGGGGGAATGAGCAGTTCTTC.

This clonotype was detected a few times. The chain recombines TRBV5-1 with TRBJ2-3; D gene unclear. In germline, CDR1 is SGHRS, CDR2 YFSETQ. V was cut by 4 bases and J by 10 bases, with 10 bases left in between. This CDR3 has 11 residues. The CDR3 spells CASSTDQAQYF. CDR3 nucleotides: TGCGCCAGCAGCACGGATCAGGCGCAGTATTTT.

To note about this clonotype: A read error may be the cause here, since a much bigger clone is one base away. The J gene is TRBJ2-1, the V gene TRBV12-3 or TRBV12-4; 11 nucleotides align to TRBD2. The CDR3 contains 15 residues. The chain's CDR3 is CASGLAGGTWNEQFF. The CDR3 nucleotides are TGTGCCAGCGGTTTAGCGGGGGGGACTTGGAATGAGCAGTTCTTC.

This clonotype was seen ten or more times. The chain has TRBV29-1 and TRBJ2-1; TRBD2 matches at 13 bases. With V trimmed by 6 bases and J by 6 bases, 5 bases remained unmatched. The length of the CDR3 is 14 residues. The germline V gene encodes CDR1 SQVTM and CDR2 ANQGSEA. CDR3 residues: CSVRGLAGVNEQFF. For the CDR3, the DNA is TGCAGCGTAAGAGGACTAGCGGGAGTCAATGAGCAGTTCTTC.

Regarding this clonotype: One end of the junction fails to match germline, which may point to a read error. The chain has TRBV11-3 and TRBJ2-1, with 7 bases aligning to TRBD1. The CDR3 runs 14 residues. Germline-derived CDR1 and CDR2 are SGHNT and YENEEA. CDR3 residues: CASSLDGTENEQLF. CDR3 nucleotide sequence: TGTGCCAGCAGTTTAGACGGGACAGAGAATGAGCAGCTCTTC.

CDR3 sequence (DNA): TGTGCCAGCAACCAAATTAGTAGGCTTAGCGGTACCTCCTACGAGCAGTACTTC. Protein sequence: CASNQISRLSGTSYEQYF. The chain uses TRBV11-2 and TRBJ2-7; perhaps TRBD2 as D (6 bases). Between the trimmed V and J ends, which lost 7 bases and 0 bases, there was a span of 25 bases. From germline, CDR1 is SGHAT and CDR2 FQNNGV. The CDR3 has 18 amino acids.

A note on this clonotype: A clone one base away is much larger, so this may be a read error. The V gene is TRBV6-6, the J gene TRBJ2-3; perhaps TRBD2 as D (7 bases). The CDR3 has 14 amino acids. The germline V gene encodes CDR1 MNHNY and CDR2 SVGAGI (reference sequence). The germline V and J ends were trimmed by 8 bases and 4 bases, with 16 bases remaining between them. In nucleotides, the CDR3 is TGTGCCAGCGGGAAACTAGGGGGGGCAGATACGCAGTATTTT. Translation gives CASGKLGGADTQYF.

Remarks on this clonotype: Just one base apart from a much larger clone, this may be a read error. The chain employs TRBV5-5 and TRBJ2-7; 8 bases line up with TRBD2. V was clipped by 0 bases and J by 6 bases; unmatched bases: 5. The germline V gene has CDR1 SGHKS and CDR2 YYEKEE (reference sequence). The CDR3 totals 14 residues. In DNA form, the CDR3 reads TGTGCCAGCAGCTTGGCGCGGGGGGCCGGCGAGCAGTACTTC. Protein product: CASSLARGAGEQYF.

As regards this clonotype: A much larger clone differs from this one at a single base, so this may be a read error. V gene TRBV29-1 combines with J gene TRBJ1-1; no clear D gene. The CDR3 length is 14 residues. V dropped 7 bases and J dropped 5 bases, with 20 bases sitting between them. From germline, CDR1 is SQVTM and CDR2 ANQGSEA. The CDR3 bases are TGCAGCGGGGGAGGGCAGAGGGCCGGGACTGAAGCTTTCTTT. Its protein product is CSGGGQRAGTEAFF. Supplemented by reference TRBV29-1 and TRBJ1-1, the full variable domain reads SAVISQKPSRDICQRGTSLTIQCQVDSQVTMMFWYRQQPGQSLTLIATANQGSEATYESGFVIDKFPISRPNLTFSTLTVSNMSPEDSSIYLCSGGGQRAGTEAFFGQGTRLTVV.